This is a list of T cell receptor beta chains from one sample in a study of blood T cell repertoires in COVID-19. Assay: immunoSEQ multiplex PCR; the TCRdb copy retains only in-frame clones and omits some. This table holds about 16,000 clones, 85% to 90% found once. Sequencing was performed on peripheral blood. The receptors shown here come from a woman aged 80 or older with COVID-19, enrolled during active disease. The CDR3 runs from the conserved cysteine through the conserved F or W. Each record gives: CDR3 protein, CDR3 DNA, D gene, J gene, clone size, V gene. A D gene is named only where the DNA matches it firmly. The size of a clone is reported for some rows only, either as once, few or many, or as a class for expanded clones.

CDR3aa: CASSPRQGVNEQFF
CDR3nt: TGTGCCAGCTCACCAAGACAGGGGGTCAATGAGCAGTTCTTC
d_gene: TRBD1
j_gene: TRBJ2-1
abundance: -
v_gene: TRBV18

CDR3aa: CASSLPTGLDLYEQYF
CDR3nt: TGTGCCAGCAGTTTACCTACAGGGTTGGACCTCTACGAGCAGTACTTC
d_gene: -
j_gene: TRBJ2-7
abundance: -
v_gene: TRBV28

CDR3aa: CASSSYRDRVSYEQYF
CDR3nt: TGTGCCAGCAGTTCATACCGGGACAGGGTCTCCTACGAGCAGTACTTC
d_gene: TRBD1
j_gene: TRBJ2-7
abundance: -
v_gene: TRBV5-4

CDR3aa: CASSEKVTGGTEAFF
CDR3nt: TGTGCCAGCAGTGAAAAGGTCACCGGAGGTACTGAAGCTTTCTTT
d_gene: -
j_gene: TRBJ1-1
abundance: -
v_gene: TRBV2

CDR3aa: CASSFLGQANTEAFF
CDR3nt: TGTGCCAGCAGCTTTCTTGGACAGGCGAACACTGAAGCTTTCTTT
d_gene: TRBD1
j_gene: TRBJ1-1
abundance: -
v_gene: TRBV7-9

CDR3aa: CASSVGTGGYNEQFF
CDR3nt: TGTGCCAGCAGTGTCGGGACAGGGGGCTACAATGAGCAGTTCTTC
d_gene: TRBD1
j_gene: TRBJ2-1
abundance: -
v_gene: TRBV28

CDR3aa: CASSSGQGVGDTQYF
CDR3nt: TGTGCCAGCAGTTCCGGACAGGGGGTAGGAGATACGCAGTATTTT
d_gene: TRBD1
j_gene: TRBJ2-3
abundance: -
v_gene: TRBV6-5

CDR3aa: CASSFGRLNQPQHF
CDR3nt: TGTGCCAGCAGCTTTGGCCGATTGAATCAGCCCCAGCATTTT
d_gene: -
j_gene: TRBJ1-5
abundance: -
v_gene: TRBV5-5

CDR3aa: CASSFRTGLSYEQYF
CDR3nt: TGCGCCAGCAGCTTCCGGACAGGGCTCTCCTACGAGCAGTACTTC
d_gene: TRBD1
j_gene: TRBJ2-7
abundance: -
v_gene: TRBV5-1

CDR3aa: CASSEALGPYGGAFF
CDR3nt: TGTGCCAGCAGTGAAGCGTTAGGACCCTACGGGGGAGCTTTCTTT
d_gene: -
j_gene: TRBJ1-1
abundance: -
v_gene: TRBV6-1

CDR3aa: CASSEEWGTLGNTEAFF
CDR3nt: TGTGCCAGCAGTGAGGAGTGGGGCACCCTAGGGAACACTGAAGCTTTCTTT
d_gene: -
j_gene: TRBJ1-1
abundance: -
v_gene: TRBV6-1

CDR3aa: CASSRVEVSQETQYF
CDR3nt: TGTGCCAGTAGCCGAGTCGAGGTTTCCCAAGAGACCCAGTACTTC
d_gene: -
j_gene: TRBJ2-5
abundance: -
v_gene: TRBV19

CDR3aa: CASTLTTGTEAFF
CDR3nt: TGTGCCAGCACCCTCACAACAGGGACTGAAGCTTTCTTT
d_gene: -
j_gene: TRBJ1-1
abundance: -
v_gene: TRBV2

CDR3aa: CASSLYLGQGAADTQYF
CDR3nt: TGTGCCAGCAGTTTATATCTAGGGCAGGGGGCGGCAGATACGCAGTATTTT
d_gene: TRBD1
j_gene: TRBJ2-3
abundance: -
v_gene: TRBV28

CDR3aa: CSVHVQEGNTEAFF
CDR3nt: TGCAGCGTCCACGTACAGGAGGGGAACACTGAAGCTTTCTTT
d_gene: -
j_gene: TRBJ1-1
abundance: -
v_gene: TRBV29-1

CDR3aa: CASSAGLAKNIQYF
CDR3nt: TGTGCCAGCAGCGCAGGCTTGGCCAAAAACATTCAGTACTTC
d_gene: -
j_gene: TRBJ2-4
abundance: once
v_gene: TRBV7-9

CDR3aa: CASSSLLGKGAQFF
CDR3nt: TGTGCCAGCAGCTCCCTGTTGGGGAAGGGGGCGCAGTTCTTC
d_gene: TRBD1
j_gene: TRBJ2-1
abundance: -
v_gene: TRBV7-2

CDR3aa: CASSLQGRDTEAFF
CDR3nt: TGTGCCAGCAGCCTACAGGGTCGAGACACTGAAGCTTTCTTT
d_gene: -
j_gene: TRBJ1-1
abundance: -
v_gene: TRBV6-5

CDR3aa: CASSLRSGTGGTEAFF
CDR3nt: TGTGCCAGCAGTTTACGATCCGGGACAGGGGGAACTGAAGCTTTCTTT
d_gene: TRBD1
j_gene: TRBJ1-1
abundance: -
v_gene: TRBV27

CDR3aa: CAISESVQRIYGYTF
CDR3nt: TGTGCCATCAGTGAGTCGGTTCAGCGGATCTATGGCTACACCTTC
d_gene: -
j_gene: TRBJ1-2
abundance: -
v_gene: TRBV10-3

CDR3aa: CASSLRGTAFMNTEAFF
CDR3nt: TGTGCCAGCAGCTTAAGGGGGACGGCGTTCATGAACACTGAAGCTTTCTTT
d_gene: -
j_gene: TRBJ1-1
abundance: -
v_gene: TRBV7-8

CDR3aa: CASSLTGQVYGYTF
CDR3nt: TGTGCCAGCAGCTTAACGGGGCAGGTCTATGGCTACACCTTC
d_gene: -
j_gene: TRBJ1-2
abundance: -
v_gene: TRBV7-3

CDR3aa: CASSERGLAGAQYF
CDR3nt: TGTGCCAGCAGTGAAAGGGGACTAGCGGGGGCGCAGTATTTT
d_gene: TRBD2
j_gene: TRBJ2-3
abundance: -
v_gene: TRBV6-1

CDR3aa: CASSIGDQRGNQPQHF
CDR3nt: TGTGCCAGTAGTATTGGAGACCAGAGAGGGAATCAGCCCCAGCATTTT
d_gene: -
j_gene: TRBJ1-5
abundance: -
v_gene: TRBV19

CDR3aa: CASSPSQGAMNTEAFF
CDR3nt: TGTGCCAGCTCACCAAGTCAGGGGGCGATGAACACTGAAGCTTTCTTT
d_gene: TRBD1
j_gene: TRBJ1-1
abundance: -
v_gene: TRBV18

CDR3aa: CASGPWAGNTEAFF
CDR3nt: TGTGCCAGCGGGCCATGGGCAGGGAACACTGAAGCTTTCTTT
d_gene: -
j_gene: TRBJ1-1
abundance: few
v_gene: TRBV9

CDR3aa: CASSSTGQRTVQYF
CDR3nt: TGTGCCAGTAGCTCTACGGGACAGCGGACCGTTCAGTACTTC
d_gene: TRBD1
j_gene: TRBJ2-7
abundance: -
v_gene: TRBV19

CDR3aa: CASSYSEGVGTEAFF
CDR3nt: TGTGCCAGCAGTTACTCGGAGGGAGTTGGCACTGAAGCTTTCTTT
d_gene: -
j_gene: TRBJ1-1
abundance: -
v_gene: TRBV6-5

CDR3aa: CASLLGQDNSPLHF
CDR3nt: TGTGCCAGCCTCCTTGGGCAGGATAATTCACCCCTCCACTTT
d_gene: -
j_gene: TRBJ1-6
abundance: -
v_gene: TRBV6-5

CDR3aa: CASSLFRRSPGVEQFF
CDR3nt: TGTGCCAGCAGTTTATTCCGCCGGTCCCCGGGGGTCGAGCAGTTCTTC
d_gene: -
j_gene: TRBJ2-1
abundance: -
v_gene: TRBV28

CDR3aa: CASSQDASGGPGEQFF
CDR3nt: TGTGCCAGCAGCCAAGATGCAAGCGGGGGGCCGGGAGAGCAGTTCTTC
d_gene: TRBD2
j_gene: TRBJ2-1
abundance: -
v_gene: TRBV4-2

CDR3aa: CASSWATVHGQYF
CDR3nt: TGTGCCAGCAGTTGGGCCACCGTGCATGGGCAGTATTTT
d_gene: -
j_gene: TRBJ2-3
abundance: once
v_gene: TRBV6-7

CDR3aa: CASTTGNDYGYTF
CDR3nt: TGCGCCAGCACGACAGGGAACGACTATGGCTACACCTTC
d_gene: TRBD1
j_gene: TRBJ1-2
abundance: -
v_gene: TRBV5-1

CDR3aa: CASSQEGLAGGLTGELFF
CDR3nt: TGTGCCAGCAGCCAAGAAGGCCTAGCGGGGGGGCTAACCGGGGAGCTGTTTTTT
d_gene: TRBD2
j_gene: TRBJ2-2
abundance: -
v_gene: TRBV4-2

CDR3aa: CASSLEAGAGYEQYF
CDR3nt: TGTGCCAGCAGCTTGGAGGCGGGAGCTGGCTACGAGCAGTACTTC
d_gene: TRBD2
j_gene: TRBJ2-7
abundance: -
v_gene: TRBV5-5

CDR3aa: CASRPSGTPNTEAFF
CDR3nt: TGTGCCAGTAGACCGTCCGGGACACCTAACACTGAAGCTTTCTTT
d_gene: -
j_gene: TRBJ1-1
abundance: -
v_gene: TRBV19

CDR3aa: CASSEGLLTGELFF
CDR3nt: TGTGCCAGCAGCGAGGGACTTTTAACCGGGGAGCTGTTTTTT
d_gene: -
j_gene: TRBJ2-2
abundance: -
v_gene: TRBV5-4

CDR3aa: CASSKTSGFTDTQYF
CDR3nt: TGTGCCAGTAGTAAAACTAGCGGTTTCACAGATACGCAGTATTTT
d_gene: TRBD2
j_gene: TRBJ2-3
abundance: few
v_gene: TRBV19

CDR3aa: CASSLASDLYEQYF
CDR3nt: TGCGCCAGCAGCTTGGCTAGCGACCTCTACGAGCAGTACTTC
d_gene: -
j_gene: TRBJ2-7
abundance: -
v_gene: TRBV5-1

CDR3aa: CASSVGGGNQPQHF
CDR3nt: TGTGCCAGCAGCGTAGGTGGAGGCAATCAGCCCCAGCATTTT
d_gene: -
j_gene: TRBJ1-5
abundance: -
v_gene: TRBV9

CDR3aa: CASSQGTGPHEKLFF
CDR3nt: TGTGCCAGCAGCCAGGGGACAGGGCCACATGAAAAACTGTTTTTT
d_gene: TRBD1
j_gene: TRBJ1-4
abundance: -
v_gene: TRBV4-2

CDR3aa: CASRDGSSAGASQETQYF
CDR3nt: TGCGCCAGCAGGGATGGTAGCTCGGCAGGGGCGAGCCAAGAGACCCAGTACTTC
d_gene: -
j_gene: TRBJ2-5
abundance: -
v_gene: TRBV5-1

CDR3aa: CASTQTGGFWQFF
CDR3nt: TGTGCCAGCACCCAAACAGGGGGGTTTTGGCAGTTCTTC
d_gene: TRBD1
j_gene: TRBJ2-1
abundance: once
v_gene: TRBV6-5

CDR3aa: CASSAHRDTEAFF
CDR3nt: TGTGCCAGCAGCGCCCACCGGGACACTGAAGCTTTCTTT
d_gene: -
j_gene: TRBJ1-1
abundance: -
v_gene: TRBV9

CDR3aa: CASSSSGTALYEQYF
CDR3nt: TGTGCCAGCAGCTCCTCCGGGACAGCGCTCTACGAGCAGTACTTC
d_gene: TRBD1
j_gene: TRBJ2-7
abundance: once
v_gene: TRBV5-6

CDR3aa: CASSLQSGRNTEAFF
CDR3nt: TGCGCCAGCAGCTTGCAGAGCGGAAGAAACACTGAAGCTTTCTTT
d_gene: -
j_gene: TRBJ1-1
abundance: -
v_gene: TRBV5-1

CDR3aa: CASSPVVQGMGNYGYTF
CDR3nt: TGTGCCAGCTCCCCCGTCGTACAGGGAATGGGTAACTATGGCTACACCTTC
d_gene: -
j_gene: TRBJ1-2
abundance: -
v_gene: TRBV18

CDR3aa: CATGGQGWNTGELFF
CDR3nt: TGTGCCACCGGTGGACAGGGGTGGAACACCGGGGAGCTGTTTTTT
d_gene: TRBD1
j_gene: TRBJ2-2
abundance: -
v_gene: TRBV24-1

CDR3aa: CATSSPHLAGGSGETQYF
CDR3nt: TGTGCCACCAGCTCACCCCATTTAGCGGGAGGGAGTGGAGAGACCCAGTACTTC
d_gene: TRBD2
j_gene: TRBJ2-5
abundance: -
v_gene: TRBV15

CDR3aa: CASSQGLAVRETQYF
CDR3nt: TGTGCCAGCAGCCAAGGCCTAGCGGTCCGGGAGACCCAGTACTTC
d_gene: TRBD2
j_gene: TRBJ2-5
abundance: -
v_gene: TRBV4-2

CDR3aa: CASSQARVDEQFF
CDR3nt: TGTGCCAGCAGCCAAGCCAGGGTGGATGAGCAGTTCTTC
d_gene: -
j_gene: TRBJ2-1
abundance: few
v_gene: TRBV3-1/TRBV3-2

CDR3aa: CASSLEVAGGYNEQFF
CDR3nt: TGCGCCAGCAGCTTGGAGGTGGCAGGAGGCTACAATGAGCAGTTCTTC
d_gene: -
j_gene: TRBJ2-1
abundance: -
v_gene: TRBV5-1

CDR3aa: CASSLRKPGLNNEQFF
CDR3nt: TGTGCCAGCAGCTTACGAAAACCGGGACTAAATAATGAGCAGTTCTTC
d_gene: TRBD2
j_gene: TRBJ2-1
abundance: once
v_gene: TRBV11-3

CDR3aa: CASSRDLVAGGYTF
CDR3nt: TGTGCCAGTAGTCGTGACCTTGTGGCGGGCGGCTACACCTTC
d_gene: -
j_gene: TRBJ1-2
abundance: -
v_gene: TRBV19

CDR3aa: CASSLVPPQATEAFF
CDR3nt: TGCGCCAGCAGCTTGGTTCCCCCTCAGGCCACTGAAGCTTTCTTT
d_gene: -
j_gene: TRBJ1-1
abundance: once
v_gene: TRBV5-1